This T cell receptor (beta chain) emerged from a study of OX40 agonist ivuxolimab in advanced cancers. Study details: Ivuxolimab, an agonistic anti-OX40 (CD134) antibody, was given to patients. Cohort: around 79% men, mean age about 60, aged about 23 to 80.

From germline, CDR1 is SNHLY and CDR2 FYNNEI. The CDR3 spans 14 residues. V was pared by 6 bases and J by 6 bases, with 9 bases of the junction left unmatched. Samples were taken at baseline and on day 1 of cycles 4 and 7. Generated by immunoSEQ multiplex PCR, the TCRdb table keeps only in-frame clones and is missing some. The data contain about 63,000 clones, roughly nine tenths of them singletons. This clone was recorded once. The sequencing used CD4+ or CD8+ T cells sorted from blood, collected in a trial of the OX40 agonist ivuxolimab. V is TRBV2 and J is TRBJ2-3; 7 nucleotides agree with TRBD1. The sequence was collected from an adult with an advanced solid tumor such as melanoma, head and neck, liver or kidney cancer. The CDR3, as DNA: TGTGCCAGCAGCGTGGACCAGGGGGTGGATACGCAGTATTTT. This sequence encodes CASSVDQGVDTQYF.